The entry that follows covers one T cell receptor (beta chain) sequence. Profiled with immunoSEQ multiplex PCR; TCRdb holds only in-frame clones, not every one. The sample has some 70,000 clones; 70% to 90% are singletons. The data are from a study of OX40 agonist ivuxolimab in advanced cancers. Trimming removed 5 bases at V and 2 bases at J, with 13 bases between. This CDR3 has 15 residues. Germline CDR1 and CDR2: ENHRY and SYGVKD. The receptor comes from an adult with an advanced solid tumor such as melanoma, head and neck, liver or kidney cancer. V and J are TRBV10-3 and TRBJ1-3, with a possible D match to TRBD1 (6 bases). The specimen was CD4+ or CD8+ T cells sorted from blood, collected in a trial of the OX40 agonist ivuxolimab. CDR3 nucleotides: TGTGCCATCAGTCTATGGACAGAGCCTGGAAACACCATATATTTT. It encodes CAISLWTEPGNTIYF.